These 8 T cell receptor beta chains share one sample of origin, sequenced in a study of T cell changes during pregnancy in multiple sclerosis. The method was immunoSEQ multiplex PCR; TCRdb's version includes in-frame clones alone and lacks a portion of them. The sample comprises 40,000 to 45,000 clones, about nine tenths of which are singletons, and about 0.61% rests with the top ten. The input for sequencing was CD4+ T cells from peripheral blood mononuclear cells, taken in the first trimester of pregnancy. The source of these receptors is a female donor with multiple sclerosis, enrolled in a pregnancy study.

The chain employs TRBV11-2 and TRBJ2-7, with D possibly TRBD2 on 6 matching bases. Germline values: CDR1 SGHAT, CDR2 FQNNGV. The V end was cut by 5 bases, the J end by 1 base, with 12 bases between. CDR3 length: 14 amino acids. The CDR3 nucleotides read TGTGCCAGCAGCGGTTGGCGGGGATCCTACGAGCAGTACTTC. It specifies CASSGWRGSYEQYF.

CDR3 bases: TGTGCCAGCTCCTACCGGTCCAGCACAGATACGCAGTATTTT. Translated, it gives CASSYRSSTDTQYF. This chain uses TRBV7-9 with TRBJ2-3; no clear D. Trimming removed 8 bases at V and 0 bases at J, with 12 bases between. The germline V gene has CDR1 SEHNR and CDR2 FQNEAQ (reference sequence). The CDR3 runs 14 residues.

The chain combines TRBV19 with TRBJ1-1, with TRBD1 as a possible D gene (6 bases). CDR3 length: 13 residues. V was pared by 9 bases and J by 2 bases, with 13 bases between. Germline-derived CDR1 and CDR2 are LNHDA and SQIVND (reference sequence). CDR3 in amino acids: CASLRQANTEAFF. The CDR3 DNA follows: TGTGCCAGCCTTCGACAGGCTAACACTGAAGCTTTCTTT.

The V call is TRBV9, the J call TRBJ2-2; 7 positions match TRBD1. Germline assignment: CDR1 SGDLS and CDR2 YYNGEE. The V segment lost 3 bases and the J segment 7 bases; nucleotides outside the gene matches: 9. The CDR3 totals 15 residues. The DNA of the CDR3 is TGTGCCAGCAGCGCCAAGGGGGCGCAAGGCGGGGAGCTGTTTTTT. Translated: CASSAKGAQGGELFF. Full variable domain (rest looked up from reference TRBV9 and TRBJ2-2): DSGVTQTPKHLITATGQRVTLRCSPRSGDLSVYWYQQSLDQGLQFLIQYYNGEERAKGNILERFSAQQFPDLHSELNLSSLELGDSALYFCASSAKGAQGGELFFGEGSRLTVL.

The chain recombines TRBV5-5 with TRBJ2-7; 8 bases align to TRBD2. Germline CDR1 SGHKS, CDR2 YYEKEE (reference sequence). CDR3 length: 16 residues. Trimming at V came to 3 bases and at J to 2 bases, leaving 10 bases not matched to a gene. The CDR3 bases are TGTGCCAGCAGCTCGCCTACTAGCGGCCAAACCTACGAGCAGTACTTC. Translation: CASSSPTSGQTYEQYF.

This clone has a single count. CDR3 bases: TGTGCCAGCAGCTCCAGACTAGCGGGAGTAGGGGAGCTGTTTTTT. Its protein is CASSSRLAGVGELFF. The chain links TRBV7-2 to TRBJ2-2, with 12 bases lining up with TRBD2. The V segment lost 4 bases and the J segment 8 bases; nucleotides outside the gene matches: 5. Germline V gene lookup returns CDR1 SGHTA and CDR2 FQGNSA. This CDR3 region has 15 residues.

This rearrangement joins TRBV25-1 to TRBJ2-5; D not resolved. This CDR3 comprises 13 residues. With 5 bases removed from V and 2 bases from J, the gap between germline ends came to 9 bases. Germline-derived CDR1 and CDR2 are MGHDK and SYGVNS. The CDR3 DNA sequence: TGTGCCAGCAGTTATCTCAGACAAGAGACCCAGTACTTC. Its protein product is CASSYLRQETQYF.

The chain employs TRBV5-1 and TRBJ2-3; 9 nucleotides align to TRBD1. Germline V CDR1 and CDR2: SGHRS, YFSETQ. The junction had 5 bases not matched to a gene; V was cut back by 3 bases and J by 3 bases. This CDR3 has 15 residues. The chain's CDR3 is CASSSGQGFTDTQYF. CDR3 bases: TGCGCCAGCAGCTCTGGACAGGGGTTTACAGATACGCAGTATTTT.